Below, 19 T cell receptor beta chains from the same sample are listed, as sequenced in a study of shared clonotypes between healthy human individuals. Profiling relied on immunoSEQ multiplex PCR, and the TCRdb table lists in-frame clones only, not all of them. There are 650,000 to 700,000 clones in the sample; about 90% occur only once, and about a third lies in the top ten. Input material: memory CD8+ T cells from PBMCs. The subset: CD45RO+ cells pooled with CCR7-negative TemRA cells. The receptors here all came from a man younger than 35 in good health. Some clones in this sample may be carry-over from other donors' samples.

This chain uses TRBV27 with TRBJ1-2, with a weak D call TRBD1 (5 bases). V was pared by 6 bases and J by 0 bases, with 17 bases between. The CDR3 has 16 amino acids. Germline loops: CDR1 MNHEY, CDR2 SMNVEV (reference sequence). DNA of the CDR3: TGTGCCAGCAGCCGGACTGCCGACAGACCTAACTATGGCTACACCTTC. It is translated as CASSRTADRPNYGYTF.

The J gene is TRBJ2-7, the V gene TRBV10-2; D is undetermined. With 6 bases removed from V and 4 bases from J, the gap between germline ends came to 7 bases. This CDR3 region has 11 residues. Germline CDR1 WSHSY, CDR2 SAAADI. DNA of the CDR3: TGCGCCAGCAGCGCCGGATACGAGCAGTACTTC. Protein product: CASSAGYEQYF.

This sequence joins TRBV9 and TRBJ2-6; a weak D match, TRBD1 (6 bases). CDR1 is SGDLS and CDR2 is YYNGEE in the germline V gene. V was trimmed by 3 bases and J by 5 bases, leaving 18 bases between them. The CDR3 consists of 17 residues. CDR3: CASSAPAGGGWANVLTF. The CDR3 DNA is TGTGCCAGCAGCGCCCCGGCTGGGGGCGGGTGGGCCAACGTCCTGACTTTC.

The rearrangement joins TRBV7-9 to TRBJ2-5; possible D gene TRBD2, 6 bases. Deletions cut 4 bases from V and 5 bases from J, with 14 bases between. Germline CDR1 SEHNR, CDR2 FQNEAQ (reference sequence). The CDR3 is 14 residues long. The CDR3 nucleotides read TGTGCCAGCAGCTCAACGGGGGATCGGGAGACCCAGTACTTC. Translating gives CASSSTGDRETQYF.

The J gene is TRBJ2-7, the V gene TRBV18, with D unresolved. The CDR3 consists of 14 residues. Germline-derived CDR1 and CDR2 are KGHSH and LQKENI. Trimming cost V 4 bases and J 3 bases, with 13 bases left between them. CDR3 in DNA: TGTGCCAGCTCACATATCCGGAATATCTACGAGCAGTACTTC. This codes for CASSHIRNIYEQYF.

This clone was seen a few times. The sample has other DNA sequences that encode this CDR3 too. The chain carries TRBV28 and TRBJ2-7; TRBD2 agrees at 10 bases. The V gene's germline CDR1 is MDHEN and CDR2 SYDVKM. CDR3 length equals 14 residues. V gave up 2 bases and J gave up 2 bases; unmatched junction bases: 0. The CDR3 coding sequence is TGTGCCAGCAGTTTAAGCGGGAGGGCCTACGAGCAGTACTTC. This encodes CASSLSGRAYEQYF.

V gene TRBV13 combines with J gene TRBJ2-2, with D unresolved. Germline assignment: CDR1 PRHDT and CDR2 FYEKMQ (reference sequence). CDR3 size: 14 residues. The V end was cut by 1 base, the J end by 4 bases, with 7 bases between. The chain's CDR3 is CASSLVAATGELFF. The DNA of the CDR3 is TGTGCCAGCAGCTTAGTAGCTGCCACCGGGGAGCTGTTTTTT.

Remarks on this clone: This same CDR3 is encoded by further DNA sequences in the sample. This chain links TRBV13 with TRBJ2-3; no firm D call. CDR1 and CDR2 from the germline V gene are PRHDT and FYEKMQ (reference sequence). V was shortened by 5 bases and J by 1 base, with 4 bases between the two germline ends. CDR3 length: 12 amino acids. CDR3 residues: CASSPGTDTQYF. For the CDR3, the DNA is TGTGCCAGCAGCCCAGGCACAGATACGCAGTATTTT.

The V gene is TRBV7-9, the J gene TRBJ2-3; D ambiguous. V lost 5 bases, J lost 4 bases, and 19 bases lay in between. This CDR3 region has 16 residues. Germline V CDR1 and CDR2: SEHNR, FQNEAQ (reference sequence). Here the CDR3 reads CASSPQVWLRPDTQYF. DNA for the CDR3: TGTGCCAGCAGCCCCCAGGTCTGGCTACGGCCAGATACGCAGTATTTT. The full variable domain, completed using reference TRBV7-9 and TRBJ2-3, is DTGVSQNPRHKITKRGQNVTFRCDPISEHNRLYWYRQTLGQGPEFLTYFQNEAQLEKSRLLSDRFSAERPKGSFSTLEIQRTEQGDSAMYLCASSPQVWLRPDTQYFGPGTRLTVL.

The V and J genes are TRBV9 and TRBJ2-7; 10 bases align to TRBD1. This CDR3 is built from 15 residues. The trim removed 4 bases at V and 5 bases at J, leaving 9 bases unmatched. Germline V gene sequence: CDR1 SGDLS, CDR2 YYNGEE. The CDR3 nucleotides read TGTGCCAGCAGCACCTCCGGGACAGGGGCCCACGAGCAGTACTTC. It is translated as CASSTSGTGAHEQYF.

J is TRBJ2-1 and V is TRBV7-2; 9 bases agree with TRBD1. Germline V gives CDR1 SGHTA, CDR2 FQGNSA. Trimming took 4 bases from V and 4 from J; bases not matched to a gene: 11. The CDR3 covers 17 residues. The chain's CDR3 is CASSWQIPGTGYNEQFF. In nucleotides, the CDR3 is TGTGCCAGCAGCTGGCAGATTCCCGGGACAGGGTACAATGAGCAGTTCTTC.

The chain employs TRBV4-1 and TRBJ2-1; 7 bases fit TRBD2. Germline CDR1 is MGHRA and CDR2 is YSYEKL. The CDR3 has 14 amino acids. After removal of 3 bases from V and 3 bases from J, the junction contained 2 bases not matched to a gene. In DNA form, the CDR3 reads TGCGCCAGCAGCCACCGGACTAGCTACAATGAGCAGTTCTTC. It is translated as CASSHRTSYNEQFF.

Note on this clone: In the same sample, other DNA sequences code for this CDR3. This rearrangement joins TRBV28 to TRBJ1-5, with a weak D call TRBD1 (6 bases). The germline gives CDR1 MDHEN, CDR2 SYDVKM. The CDR3 covers 15 residues. With 3 bases removed from V and 1 base from J, the gap between germline ends came to 10 bases. The CDR3 loop is CASSLYRVSNQPQHF. The CDR3 DNA reads TGTGCCAGCAGTTTGTACAGGGTAAGCAATCAGCCCCAGCATTTT.

This clone was detected once. The CDR3 loop reads CASSSRLAGARTGELFF. The CDR3, as DNA: TGTGCCAGCAGTTCACGACTAGCGGGAGCGCGCACCGGGGAGCTGTTTTTT. J is TRBJ2-2 and V is TRBV27, with TRBD2 matching 12 bases. Germline CDR1 reads MNHEY; CDR2 reads SMNVEV (reference sequence). The CDR3 covers 17 residues. V was clipped by 4 bases and J by 4 bases; unmatched bases: 7.

The chain recombines TRBV2 with TRBJ2-3; 7 nucleotides match TRBD1. This CDR3 has 19 residues. With 5 bases clipped from V and 1 base from J, the junction kept 18 bases outside the gene matches. The germline V gene encodes CDR1 SNHLY and CDR2 FYNNEI. CDR3 residues: CASSSGGQSSQRGTDTQYF. The DNA for the CDR3 is TGTGCCAGCAGTTCAGGGGGACAGTCCTCTCAACGGGGCACAGATACGCAGTATTTT.

The chain is built from TRBV19 and TRBJ2-7; the match to TRBD2 covers 12 bases. V lost 5 bases and J lost 7; bases outside the gene matches: 6. Germline assignment: CDR1 LNHDA and CDR2 SQIVND (reference sequence). CDR3 length: 14 residues. The CDR3 coding sequence is TGTGCCAGTAGTTCGCTAGCGGGAGGGTTTGAGCAGTACTTC. It is translated as CASSSLAGGFEQYF.

This sequence joins TRBV4-1 and TRBJ2-3, with a weak D call TRBD1 (5 bases). From germline, CDR1 is MGHRA and CDR2 YSYEKL. The CDR3 loop spans 16 amino acids. V was shortened by 4 bases and J by 2 bases, with 16 bases between the two germline ends. In nucleotides, the CDR3 is TGCGCCAGCAGCCCCGCTAGTGGGGCCTACACAGATACGCAGTATTTT. Protein sequence: CASSPASGAYTDTQYF.

This chain uses TRBV5-4 with TRBJ2-1; 8 bases are a match to TRBD1. Germline V gene sequence: CDR1 SGHNT, CDR2 YYREEE (reference sequence). V dropped 9 bases and J dropped 4; count of bases not matched to a gene: 3. The CDR3 is made up of 12 amino acids. The CDR3 spells CAIGQGYNEQFF. In nucleotides, the CDR3 is TGTGCCATCGGACAGGGATACAATGAGCAGTTCTTC.

This chain links TRBV4-2 with TRBJ1-1; unclear D gene. V lost 0 bases and J lost 1, with 12 bases in between. Germline-derived CDR1 and CDR2 are LGHNA and YNFKEQ. CDR3 length: 16 amino acids. The CDR3 DNA reads as TGTGCCAGCAGCCAAGATCTCAACCTGGAGAACACTGAAGCTTTCTTT. This translates into CASSQDLNLENTEAFF.